This note documents a single T cell receptor (beta chain) sequence. Its antigen is undetermined. The junction and the germline gene differ at one end; a read error may be behind it. The library was made from cDNA and included unique molecular identifiers. It was from roughly 1 to 10 million T cells that about 540,000 cDNA molecules came. Each CDR3 protein gets one entry after TCRdb re-called the PCR reads with MiXCR. The data show around 440,000 distinct CDR3 sequences, roughly 45% seen once. This sample is drawn from a study of post-analysis software for immune sequencing data. Study-wide results and limits: Controls had lower frequencies than patients of roughly five TRBV segments, which included TRBV5-6, TRBV5-1 and TRBV20-1. Strong co-clustering by F measure was seen for same-batch samples.

The CDR3 is 13 residues long. CDR1 is LNHDA, CDR2 SQIVND, per germline (reference sequence). Sequencing input: blood. This receptor was taken from a girl aged 10 to 17 with multiple sclerosis. This chain links TRBV19 with TRBJ1-1, with unresolved D. CDR3 sequence: CVSSHYMNTEAFF. In DNA, the CDR3 is TGTGTCAGTAGCCACTATATGAACACTGAAGCTTTCTTT.